This TCR beta chain was documented in a study of blood T cell repertoires in COVID-19. Measured with immunoSEQ multiplex PCR; TCRdb has only the in-frame clones, and not every one. This table has tens of thousands of clones, approximately 90% appearing once. The sequencing input was peripheral blood. The clonotype comes from a woman between 45 and 60 years old with COVID-19, enrolled during active disease.

CDR3 nucleotides: TGTGCCAGCCGAGATTATGGACTAGCGGGAGCGAGCGGGGAGCTGTTTTTT. This codes for CASRDYGLAGASGELFF. This sequence joins TRBV2 and TRBJ2-2; 13 nucleotides line up with TRBD2. This CDR3 spans 17 amino acids. CDR1 and CDR2 (germline): SNHLY, FYNNEI. The trim removed 8 bases at V and 7 bases at J, leaving 13 bases unmatched. Variable domain in full (rest from reference TRBV2 and TRBJ2-2): EPEVTQTPSHQVTQMGQEVILRCVPISNHLYFYWYRQILGQKVEFLVSFYNNEISEKSEIFDDQFSVERPDGSNFTLKIRSTKLEDSAMYFCASRDYGLAGASGELFFGEGSRLTVL.